Listed below are T cell receptor beta chains from one sample, sequenced in a study of response to subunit inactivated influenza vaccine. TCRdb called the RT-PCR reads again in MiXCR, with one record for every CDR3 protein. The table shows 750,000 to 850,000 distinct CDR3 sequences, with less than 20% occurring only once. Sample: PBMCs from blood, taken roughly 5 days after vaccination. These receptors all stem from a man aged 45-65 years who received an inactivated influenza vaccine. Each CDR3 is given with its conserved first and last residue. Fields, in order: CDR3 DNA, CDR3 protein, D gene, V gene, J gene, clone size. D genes are given only for firm matches. Size is omitted from some rows. Given values are once, few, many or a class for expanded clones.

TGTGCCACCGCTAGGACCGCAAACACCGGGGAGCTGTTTTTT	CATARTANTGELFF	.	TRBV24-1	TRBJ2-2	.
TGTGCCACCAGCGGGACAGGGGCCGAGCAGTACTTC	CATSGTGAEQYF	TRBD1	TRBV15	TRBJ2-7	few
TGTGCCAGCAGCCAAGGGGTGCGGGTCCTTGAGCAGTTCTTC	CASSQGVRVLEQFF	.	TRBV3-1	TRBJ2-1	.
TGTGCCAGCAGTTCCCCCCAGGACATATACGAGCAGTACTTC	CASSSPQDIYEQYF	.	TRBV12-3/TRBV12-4	TRBJ2-7	.
TGTGCCAGCAGCCCCAACCAACCCGGGAGGAGATTTCAGCCCCAGCATTTT	CASSPNQPGRRFQPQHF	.	TRBV7-2	TRBJ1-5	few
TGTGCCAGCAGCCAACTAGCGCCCGACAATGAGCAGTTCTTC	CASSQLAPDNEQFF	TRBD2	TRBV7-9	TRBJ2-1	few
TGTGCCAGCAGCTTGGTTCTCAGGGGAATAGAGACCCAGTACTTC	CASSLVLRGIETQYF	.	TRBV5-4	TRBJ2-5	few
TGCAGTGCTGGGGGCACCTACTCCTACAATGAGCAGTTCTTC	CSAGGTYSYNEQFF	.	TRBV20-1	TRBJ2-1	few
TGTGCCATCAGTGAGAACAGGGCCGAGGGAAAACTGTTTTTT	CAISENRAEGKLFF	.	TRBV10-3	TRBJ1-4	.
TGTGCCAGCAGTTTAGGCAGTTTCAATCAGCCCCAGCATTTT	CASSLGSFNQPQHF	.	TRBV12-3/TRBV12-4	TRBJ1-5	many
TGCAGTGCTAGAGCTTTCCAACTAGCGGGAGGTAATGAGCAGTTCTTC	CSARAFQLAGGNEQFF	TRBD2	TRBV20-1	TRBJ2-1	.
TGTGCCAGCAGTGCAACGTGGGGCGCTGAAGCTTTCTTT	CASSATWGAEAFF	.	TRBV6-4	TRBJ1-1	many
TGCGCCAGCAGCCAAGCGGGGCTGATCTCTGGAAACACCATATATTTT	CASSQAGLISGNTIYF	.	TRBV4-3	TRBJ1-3	.
TGTGCCAGCAGTTTAAGTCCGGTACCCGGGGAGCTGTTTTTT	CASSLSPVPGELFF	.	TRBV28	TRBJ2-2	.
TGTGCCAGCAGCTTAACCAGGGAGACTGAAGCTTTCTTT	CASSLTRETEAFF	.	TRBV7-2	TRBJ1-1	.
TGTGCCAGCAGACACCACGGGGAGGCCCTCAACTACGAGCAGTACTTC	CASRHHGEALNYEQYF	.	TRBV7-9	TRBJ2-7	few
TGTGCCAGCAGCTTATCGCTGGACAGGCGGGAGCAGTACTTC	CASSLSLDRREQYF	TRBD1	TRBV7-2	TRBJ2-7	.
TGTGCCAGCGTAGTTCAGGGGATCTATGGCTACACCTTC	CASVVQGIYGYTF	.	TRBV6-1	TRBJ1-2	few
TGCAGTGTTAGCGGGAGCACAGATACGCAGTATTTT	CSVSGSTDTQYF	TRBD2	TRBV20-1	TRBJ2-3	many
TGTGCCAGCAGTCAGACAGGGACCGATACGCAGTATTTT	CASSQTGTDTQYF	TRBD1	TRBV12-3/TRBV12-4	TRBJ2-3	.
TGTGCCAGCAGCCTCCACGGGAGTATCAACAATGAGCAGTTCTTC	CASSLHGSINNEQFF	.	TRBV7-2	TRBJ2-1	.
TGCAGTGCTAGACGGGACGTCACCTACGAGCAGTACTTC	CSARRDVTYEQYF	.	TRBV20-1	TRBJ2-7	few
TGTGCCAGCAGCTTGATAGCGATCACCGGGGAGCTGTTTTTT	CASSLIAITGELFF	.	TRBV11-2	TRBJ2-2	.
TGTGCCATCAGTAGAGGACAGAACCTCTCTGGAAACACCATATATTTT	CAISRGQNLSGNTIYF	.	TRBV10-3	TRBJ1-3	few
TGTGCCAGCAGCCAAGATCAGGGGACTAGCGGGATCTATGAGCAGTTCTTC	CASSQDQGTSGIYEQFF	TRBD2	TRBV4-2	TRBJ2-1	.
TGTGCCACCAGCAGAGCCGTCACAGATACGCAGTATTTT	CATSRAVTDTQYF	.	TRBV15	TRBJ2-3	many
TGCGCCAGCAGCCAAGAGGTTGGCAGGGGCTATGGCTACACCTTC	CASSQEVGRGYGYTF	.	TRBV4-3	TRBJ1-2	few
TGTGCCAGCAGTACTAGCGGGACGGACAATGAGCAGTTCTTC	CASSTSGTDNEQFF	TRBD2	TRBV12-3/TRBV12-4	TRBJ2-1	.
TGTGCCAGCAGCTTAGTCCTGGGTGATACTCTTGGCTACACCTTC	CASSLVLGDTLGYTF	.	TRBV7-2	TRBJ1-2	few
TGCAGCGTGGCAGAGAACTATGGCTACACCTTC	CSVAENYGYTF	.	TRBV29-1	TRBJ1-2	few
TGTGCCAGCAGCTCGTCCTCCAGGGGAGCTAGAAATGGCTACACCTTC	CASSSSSRGARNGYTF	.	TRBV11-2	TRBJ1-2	.
TGTGCCATCAGTCTTGGCCGGGAGACCCAGTACTTC	CAISLGRETQYF	.	TRBV10-3	TRBJ2-5	.
TGCGCCAGCAGCTCTGGACACAACACCGGGGAGCTGTTTTTT	CASSSGHNTGELFF	.	TRBV5-1	TRBJ2-2	few
TGTGCCAGCAGCCAAACTCGTCGGAGCTCCTACAATGAGCAGTTCTTC	CASSQTRRSSYNEQFF	.	TRBV12-3/TRBV12-4	TRBJ2-1	few
TGTGCCAGCAGTTTATACGGAGGGCTTACTTATGGCTACACCTTC	CASSLYGGLTYGYTF	.	TRBV27	TRBJ1-2	.
TGCGCCAGCAGCCAACTAGCGGGAGGGCCCCATGAGCAGTTCTTC	CASSQLAGGPHEQFF	TRBD2	TRBV4-3	TRBJ2-1	few
TGTGCCAGCAAAAGGGGGCGAGGAGCTAGCACAGATACGCAGTATTTT	CASKRGRGASTDTQYF	TRBD1	TRBV6-1	TRBJ2-3	.
TGTGCCAGCAGCTTGGGAGCGGTGGAGCAGTACTTC	CASSLGAVEQYF	.	TRBV5-6	TRBJ2-7	.
TGCAGCGGTTCTTCCGGGACTAGCATCAATGAGCAGTTCTTC	CSGSSGTSINEQFF	TRBD2	TRBV29-1	TRBJ2-1	few
TGTGCCAGCAGGAGAATCATCTCTGGAAACACCATATATTTT	CASRRIISGNTIYF	.	TRBV6-1	TRBJ1-3	.
TGCAGTGCTATCAGGGGCGACAACACCGGGGAGCTGTTTTTT	CSAIRGDNTGELFF	.	TRBV20-1	TRBJ2-2	few
TGTGCCAGCAGCCGCCCAGACAGGAAACAAGAGACCCAGTACTTC	CASSRPDRKQETQYF	.	TRBV6-2/TRBV6-3	TRBJ2-5	.
TGTGCCAGCAGTTTGTTTAACTACGAGCAGTACTTC	CASSLFNYEQYF	.	TRBV6-2/TRBV6-3	TRBJ2-7	few